These T cell receptor beta chains were read from a single sample in a study of patients and donors after allogeneic stem cell transplantation. TCRdb itself ran the RT-PCR reads through MiXCR, one entry per CDR3 protein. This sample yields under 200,000 distinct CDR3 sequences, of which approximately 30% are seen a single time; roughly 3% belongs to the top ten. The sample was blood, either unsorted or a sorted T cell fraction (not recorded which). These receptors were obtained from a human donor who was either an allogeneic HSCT recipient or a stem cell or donor lymphocyte infusion donor (not recorded which). It is not recorded whose cells these are; they may come from a transplant donor. The CDR3 runs from the conserved cysteine through the conserved F or W. D genes are given only for firm matches. Size values are once, few and many counts, or a class for expanded clones, and some rows have none.

TRBJ2-3	.	TRBV7-9	.	TGTGCCAGCAGCTTCTCTGTGAGTCTCACAGATACGCAGTATTTT	CASSFSVSLTDTQYF
TRBJ2-4	.	TRBV21-1	.	TGTGCCAGCAGCAAAGAGGGGCGAAACCCCCTAGCCAAAAACATTCAGTACTTC	CASSKEGRNPLAKNIQYF
TRBJ1-1	many	TRBV6-5	.	TGTGCCAGCAGTTTACGAGGGAACGGAGCTTTCTTT	CASSLRGNGAFF
TRBJ1-4	.	TRBV12-3/TRBV12-4	.	TGTGCCAGCAGTTTGGAGGGATACTATGAAAAACTGTTTTTT	CASSLEGYYEKLFF
TRBJ2-1	few	TRBV20-1	.	TGCAGTGCTCCTGACTGGAAGACCTACAATGAGCAGTTCTTC	CSAPDWKTYNEQFF
TRBJ2-1	.	TRBV12-3/TRBV12-4	TRBD1	TGTGCCAGCAGTCCAAGGACAGGTTCCTACAATGAGCAGTTCTTC	CASSPRTGSYNEQFF
TRBJ1-1	.	TRBV11-3	.	TGTGCCAGCAGCTTAGAGATGAACACTGAAGCTTACTTT	CASSLEMNTEAYF
TRBJ2-7	.	TRBV19	TRBD2	TGTGCCAGTAGTCTAAGCGGGACTATTGCTTCCTACGAGCAGTACTTC	CASSLSGTIASYEQYF
TRBJ2-7	.	TRBV20-1	TRBD1	TGCAGTGCTAGACACAGGGGATACTACGAGCAGTACTTC	CSARHRGYYEQYF
TRBJ2-1	.	TRBV10-2	TRBD2	TGCGCCAGCAGTGAGTTTGAAGAAGCGGGAGGATCAAGGCAGTTCTTC	CASSEFEEAGGSRQFF
TRBJ1-1	many	TRBV10-3	.	TGTGCCATCAGTGAGGGGGGGCCAAGCGGGAACACTGAAGCTTTCTTT	CAISEGGPSGNTEAFF
TRBJ1-6	.	TRBV18	.	TGTGCCAGCTCACCAAGCCAGGGTTGGAATTCACCCCTCCACTTT	CASSPSQGWNSPLHF
TRBJ1-2	.	TRBV7-2	.	TGTGCCAGCAGCTTTACAGGGCGCGGCTACACCTTC	CASSFTGRGYTF
TRBJ1-5	.	TRBV10-3	.	TGTGCCATCAGTGAATACGGTGGGCAGCCCCAGCATTTT	CAISEYGGQPQHF
TRBJ2-1	.	TRBV7-8	TRBD2	TGTGCCAGCAGCTTATTAACACCCCTAGCGGGGGGTAATGAGCAGTTCTTC	CASSLLTPLAGGNEQFF
TRBJ1-2	.	TRBV5-6	.	TGTGCCAGCAGCTACCCACAGGGAAACTATGGCTACACCTTC	CASSYPQGNYGYTF
TRBJ2-7	.	TRBV7-2	TRBD2	TGTGCCAGCAGCCCTGGACTAGCGGGTAGCGCCTACGAGCAGTACTTC	CASSPGLAGSAYEQYF
TRBJ1-1	.	TRBV18	.	TGTGCCAGCTCACTCCCTACAGGGCCCACTGAAGCTTTCTTT	CASSLPTGPTEAFF
TRBJ1-1	.	TRBV6-2/TRBV6-3	.	TGTGCCACCGTACAGGGCCTAATCTTCCGGAAGGCTTTCTTT	CATVQGLIFRKAFF
TRBJ2-1	.	TRBV25-1	TRBD2	TGTGCCTCTCAGAATGGGCTAGCGGGGTACAATGAGCAGTTCTTC	CASQNGLAGYNEQFF
TRBJ2-7	.	TRBV12-3/TRBV12-4	.	TGTGCCAGCAACCCCGGGGGCGGGGACTACGAGCAGTACTTC	CASNPGGGDYEQYF
TRBJ2-1	.	TRBV11-1	.	TGTGCCAGCAGCTTCGGGTTTTACGACAATGAGCAGTTCTTC	CASSFGFYDNEQFF
TRBJ2-3	.	TRBV12-3/TRBV12-4	TRBD2	TGTGCCAGCAGTTTCGGGACTAGTTTGTGGGCAGATACGCAGTATTTT	CASSFGTSLWADTQYF
TRBJ1-5	.	TRBV2	TRBD1	TGTGCCAGCAGGGCGGGACAGGGTAGCAATCAGCCCCAGCATTTT	CASRAGQGSNQPQHF
TRBJ1-6	.	TRBV6-5	.	TGTGCCAGCAGTTTCTCCCAGGGTTCACCCCTCCACTTT	CASSFSQGSPLHF
TRBJ2-1	.	TRBV7-8	TRBD1	TGTGCCAGCAGCCTCCCAAAGGGGGCCAATGAGCAGTTCTTC	CASSLPKGANEQFF
TRBJ2-1	.	TRBV24-1	TRBD1	TGTGCCACCAGTGGCGCGGGACAGGGGAACAATGAGCAGTTCTTC	CATSGAGQGNNEQFF
TRBJ2-7	.	TRBV2	TRBD2	TGTGCCAGCAGAGCGGGAGACGCCTACGAGCAGTACTTC	CASRAGDAYEQYF
TRBJ1-2	.	TRBV11-2	.	TGTGCCAGCAGCCGATTTCCGACAGACAACTATGGCTACACCTTC	CASSRFPTDNYGYTF
TRBJ1-2	.	TRBV29-1	.	TGCAGCGCAGGGGCCCACTATGGCTACACCTTC	CSAGAHYGYTF
TRBJ1-6	few	TRBV10-3	.	TGTGCCATCAGTGAGTCCGGGGGCTCCTATAATTCACCCCTCCACTTT	CAISESGGSYNSPLHF
TRBJ1-1	few	TRBV18	.	TGTGCCAGCGCTCTGGGAGGTTACACTGAAGCTTTCTTT	CASALGGYTEAFF
TRBJ2-1	few	TRBV7-8	TRBD2	TGTGCCAGCAGCTTTCGTCTAGCGGGACGGAATGAGCAGTTCTTC	CASSFRLAGRNEQFF
TRBJ2-5	few	TRBV19	TRBD1	TGTGCCAGTAGTATCGGGACAGGTGTCGAGACCCAGTACTTC	CASSIGTGVETQYF
TRBJ1-1	few	TRBV7-9	.	TGTGCCAGCAGCTTTGGGTTCGGAACTGAAGCTTTCTTT	CASSFGFGTEAFF
TRBJ1-3	.	TRBV3-1	.	TGTGCCAGCAGCCAAGGCCGGTACTCTGGAAACACCATATATTTT	CASSQGRYSGNTIYF
TRBJ2-1	.	TRBV20-1	.	TGCAGTGCTAGAGAGGCCAGGCAGTACAATGAGCAGTTCTTC	CSAREARQYNEQFF
TRBJ1-1	few	TRBV12-3/TRBV12-4	.	TGTGCCAGCAGTTTAGCGGGATTCACTGAAGCTTTCTTT	CASSLAGFTEAFF
TRBJ2-5	.	TRBV12-3/TRBV12-4	.	TGTGCCAGCAGTTTTGCCGGGCAAGAGACCCAGTACTTC	CASSFAGQETQYF
TRBJ2-1	.	TRBV12-3/TRBV12-4	.	TGTGCCAGCAAGAGGCGGGACGGTTACAATGAGCAGTTCTTC	CASKRRDGYNEQFF
TRBJ1-4	few	TRBV7-6	.	TGTGCCAGCAGCTTAGGACAGCCCCATGAAAAACTGTTTTTT	CASSLGQPHEKLFF
TRBJ2-3	.	TRBV6-1	.	TGTGCCAGCAGGGACACCGGCACAGATACGCAGTATTTT	CASRDTGTDTQYF